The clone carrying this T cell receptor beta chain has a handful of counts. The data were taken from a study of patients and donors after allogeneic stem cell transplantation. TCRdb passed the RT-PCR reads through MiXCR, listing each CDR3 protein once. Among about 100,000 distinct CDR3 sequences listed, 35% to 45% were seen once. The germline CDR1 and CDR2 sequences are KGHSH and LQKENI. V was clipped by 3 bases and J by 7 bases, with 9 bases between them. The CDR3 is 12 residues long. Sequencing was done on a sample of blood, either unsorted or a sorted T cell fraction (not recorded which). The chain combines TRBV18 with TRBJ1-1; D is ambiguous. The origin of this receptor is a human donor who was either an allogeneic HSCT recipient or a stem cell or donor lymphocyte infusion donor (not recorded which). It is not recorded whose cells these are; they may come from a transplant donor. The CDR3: CASSPWGSEAFF. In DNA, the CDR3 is TGTGCCAGCTCACCCTGGGGAAGTGAAGCTTTCTTT.